This TCR beta chain was captured in a study of cytomegalovirus exposure and HLA in healthy donors. This table comes from immunoSEQ multiplex PCR, and its TCRdb copy is limited to in-frame clones, with some not included. The repertoire holds tens of thousands of clones, just over 90% seen once, with approximately 2% in the top ten. Study-level results: According to a subsequent analysis, TCR clusters from the first cohort were inclined to appear together in the 90 to 150 validation repertoires.

The CDR3 is 14 amino acids. Germline-derived CDR1 and CDR2 are SGHAT and FQNNGV. Between the trimmed V and J ends, which lost 3 bases and 2 bases, there was a span of 10 bases. Remarks on this clone: What it recognizes is unknown.

Specimen: PBMCs. The V gene is TRBV11-2, the J gene TRBJ2-5; D is undetermined. The clonotype was recovered from a man aged 25-40 years in good health and CMV-seronegative. The CDR3 protein is CASSFAFGQETQYF. The CDR3 bases are TGTGCCAGCAGCTTCGCCTTCGGTCAAGAGACCCAGTACTTC.